What follows are 18 T cell receptor beta chains derived from one specimen sequenced in a study of vaccination effects on CD4 cells after COVID-19. CD4+ T cells were isolated after approximately 10 days of culture. Measured with immunoSEQ multiplex PCR; TCRdb has only the in-frame clones, and not every one. This sample carries fewer than 40,000 clones, about 70% of them seen once, and the ten largest clones take 4% to 5%. No antigen has been identified for these receptors. The sample in question was CD4+ T cells from PBMCs cultured without peptide, obtained before COVID-19 vaccination. The source is a human donor who received a COVID-19 vaccine.

The chain uses TRBV30 and TRBJ2-7; possibly TRBD1 for D (6 bases). V was trimmed by 6 bases and J by 2 bases, leaving 11 bases between them. The CDR3 contains 12 residues. CDR1 is GTSNPN and CDR2 is SVGIG in the germline V gene (reference sequence). CDR3 in amino acids: CACWDKAYEQYF. The CDR3 bases are TGTGCCTGCTGGGACAAGGCCTACGAGCAGTACTTC.

The V and J genes are TRBV19 and TRBJ2-3, with D perhaps being TRBD1 or TRBD2 (5 bases each). This CDR3 region has 15 residues. The V gene lost 6 bases and the J gene lost 8 bases, with 21 bases spanning the gap. Germline values: CDR1 LNHDA, CDR2 SQIVND (reference sequence). This CDR3 is CASSTGTLAWGTQYF. CDR3 DNA sequence: TGTGCCAGTAGCACGGGGACGCTGGCATGGGGTACGCAGTATTTT.

The chain uses TRBV10-3 and TRBJ1-5; D ambiguous. Germline CDR1 reads ENHRY; CDR2 reads SYGVKD. The CDR3 spans 15 residues. With 0 bases removed from V and 3 bases from J, the gap between germline ends came to 9 bases. This CDR3 reads CAISESGGSNQPQHF. In DNA, the CDR3 is TGTGCCATCAGTGAGTCAGGAGGGTCCAATCAGCCCCAGCATTTT.

Only a few counts were recorded for this clone. The genes are TRBV10-3 and TRBJ2-2; D is ambiguous. Germline loops: CDR1 ENHRY, CDR2 SYGVKD. Trimming took off 2 bases at V and 2 bases at J, with 3 bases between the two ends. The CDR3 covers 13 residues. This chain's CDR3 is CAISEENTGELFF. For the CDR3, the DNA is TGTGCCATCAGTGAGGAAAACACCGGGGAGCTGTTTTTT.

CDR3 region: CASSPRGGHEKLFF. CDR3 DNA: TGTGCCAGCAGCCCTAGGGGGGGACATGAAAAACTGTTTTTT. The chain links TRBV14 to TRBJ1-4; D possibly corresponds to TRBD1 (6 bases). Germline V gene data show CDR1 as SGHDN and CDR2 as FVKESK. With 4 bases removed from V and 6 bases from J, the gap between germline ends came to 12 bases. This CDR3 spans 14 amino acids.

The chain couples TRBV7-9 to TRBJ2-2; 7 nucleotides match TRBD1. CDR3 length: 14 amino acids. CDR1 is SEHNR, CDR2 FQNEAQ, per germline (reference sequence). As DNA, the CDR3 is TGTTCCCCGGCCAGGGGGTTTAACACCGGGGAGCTGTTTTTT. Translating it yields CSPARGFNTGELFF.

The sample holds one count of this clone. The chain links TRBV29-1 to TRBJ2-5; D possibly corresponds to TRBD1 (5 bases). The CDR3 spans 13 residues. Looked up from germline, CDR1 is SQVTM and CDR2 is ANQGSEA. Trimming left V 4 bases short and J 1 base short, with 10 bases between. The chain's CDR3 is CSVAPRAQETQYF. DNA of the CDR3: TGCAGCGTTGCACCCAGGGCCCAAGAGACCCAGTACTTC.

This chain uses TRBV4-1 with TRBJ2-3; 10 nucleotides line up with TRBD1. After removal of 0 bases from V and 4 bases from J, the junction contained 10 bases not matched to a gene. The germline gives CDR1 MGHRA, CDR2 YSYEKL. The CDR3 runs to 18 residues. In DNA, the CDR3 is TGCGCCAGCAGCCAAGACCAGGCCCAGGGACAGGGGCCAGATACGCAGTATTTT. Its translation: CASSQDQAQGQGPDTQYF.

The genes are TRBV7-8 and TRBJ1-2; no clear D gene. The germline gives CDR1 SGHVS, CDR2 FQNEAQ. The CDR3 length is 13 residues. Trimming cost V 2 bases and J 8 bases, with 12 bases left between them. The CDR3 region has the DNA TGTGCCAGCAGCTTACGCGGAGGACGGGGCTACACCTTC. Amino acids: CASSLRGGRGYTF.

The chain carries TRBV30 and TRBJ2-7, with a weak D call TRBD1 (5 bases). This CDR3 comprises 15 residues. Germline V lookup: CDR1 GTSNPN, CDR2 SVGIG (reference sequence). With 3 bases removed from V and 2 bases from J, the gap between germline ends came to 17 bases. The CDR3 DNA follows: TGTGCCTGGAGGTCCCAGGGAAGGGGCACCTACGAGCAGTACTTC. It specifies CAWRSQGRGTYEQYF.

The CDR3 nucleotides read TGTGCCAGCAGGGAGCGGGGGGCCTTTTACACAGATACGCAGTATTTT. Translating it yields CASRERGAFYTDTQYF. This chain uses TRBV2 with TRBJ2-3; 9 nucleotides line up with TRBD2. The CDR3 has 16 residues. V shed 6 bases and J 2 bases; nucleotides not matched to a gene: 9. Germline V lookup: CDR1 SNHLY, CDR2 FYNNEI. Variable domain in full (rest from reference TRBV2 and TRBJ2-3): EPEVTQTPSHQVTQMGQEVILRCVPISNHLYFYWYRQILGQKVEFLVSFYNNEISEKSEIFDDQFSVERPDGSNFTLKIRSTKLEDSAMYFCASRERGAFYTDTQYFGPGTRLTVL.

The J gene is TRBJ2-7, the V gene TRBV13; 7 bases are shared with TRBD2. CDR1 PRHDT and CDR2 FYEKMQ come from the germline V gene (reference sequence). The CDR3 is 16 residues long. The V segment lost 5 bases and the J segment 2 bases; nucleotides outside the gene matches: 12. CDR3 nucleotide sequence: TGTGCCAGCAGCATGGGAGCTAGCGGTGAAACCTACGAGCAGTACTTC. The encoded protein is CASSMGASGETYEQYF.

V and J are TRBV25-1 and TRBJ2-3; 7 bases map to TRBD1. The germline CDR1 and CDR2 sequences are MGHDK and SYGVNS. Trimming cost V 7 bases and J 2 bases; bases outside gene matches: 6. The length of the CDR3 is 14 residues. The DNA of the CDR3 is TGTGCCAGCATCCGACAGGGATTCACAGATACGCAGTATTTT. It yields the protein CASIRQGFTDTQYF. The full variable domain, its missing parts supplied by reference TRBV25-1 and TRBJ2-3, is EADIYQTPRYLVIGTGKKITLECSQTMGHDKMYWYQQDPGMELHLIHYSYGVNSTEKGDLSSESTVSRIRTEHFPLTLESARPSHTSQYLCASIRQGFTDTQYFGPGTRLTVL.

The J gene is TRBJ2-3, the V gene TRBV18, with D tentatively TRBD2 (6 bases). V lost 4 bases, J lost 2 bases, and 10 bases lay in between. Germline V gene lookup returns CDR1 KGHSH and CDR2 LQKENI. The CDR3 runs to 14 residues. The CDR3: CASSQGLPTDTQYF. The CDR3 bases are TGTGCCAGCTCACAGGGACTCCCCACAGATACGCAGTATTTT.

This clone was detected only a few times. The genes are TRBV10-1 and TRBJ1-3, with 7 bases identical to TRBD1. With V trimmed by 6 bases and J by 0 bases, 5 bases remained unmatched. CDR1 and CDR2 from the germline V gene are WNHNN and SYGVQD (reference sequence). This CDR3 comprises 15 residues. CDR3 coding DNA: TGCGCCAGCAGCGGACAGGTCGGCTCTGGAAACACCATATATTTT. Encoded protein: CASSGQVGSGNTIYF.

V is TRBV10-1 and J is TRBJ2-3; D gene ambiguous. Trimming removed 5 bases at V and 6 bases at J, with 12 bases between. The CDR3 runs to 13 residues. CDR1 is WNHNN, CDR2 SYGVQD, per germline (reference sequence). CDR3 in amino acids: CASSPRAGDTQYF. As DNA, the CDR3 is TGCGCCAGCAGTCCCCGGGCCGGGGATACGCAGTATTTT.

The chain couples TRBV5-1 to TRBJ2-2, with TRBD2 identical over 11 bases. V was pared by 4 bases and J by 5 bases, with 10 bases of the junction left unmatched. Germline CDR1 and CDR2: SGHRS and YFSETQ. CDR3 length: 17 residues. CDR3 in amino acids: CASSLMIAGGGTGELFF. The DNA of the CDR3 is TGCGCCAGCAGCCTGATGATAGCGGGAGGGGGAACCGGGGAGCTGTTTTTT.

This chain connects TRBV4-1 to TRBJ1-2, with D possibly being TRBD1 (5 bases). CDR3 length: 14 residues. Trimming cost V 0 bases and J 8 bases, with 13 bases left between them. The germline V gene encodes CDR1 MGHRA and CDR2 YSYEKL. CDR3 protein: CASSQDGGGPGYTF. CDR3 bases: TGCGCCAGCAGCCAAGATGGGGGGGGTCCGGGCTACACCTTC.